One and the same sample provided the 14 T cell receptor beta chains below, sequenced in a study of blood T cell repertoires in COVID-19. Repertoires were generated with immunoSEQ multiplex PCR, while TCRdb's copy carries only in-frame clones and drops some. The sample has 88,000 or so clones, approximately 86% seen once; the top ten hold about 7.2%. Sample: peripheral blood. The receptor set was obtained from a man aged 60-69 years with acute or convalescent COVID-19.

The chain couples TRBV15 to TRBJ1-1, with 7 positions matching TRBD1. This CDR3 comprises 15 residues. Germline CDR1 LNHNV, CDR2 YYDKDF (reference sequence). The V segment lost 1 base and the J segment 2 bases; nucleotides outside the gene matches: 4. CDR3 sequence (DNA): TGTGCCACCAGCAGAGTGGGACAGCTAAACACTGAAGCTTTCTTT. Translated, it gives CATSRVGQLNTEAFF.

The chain combines TRBV7-9 with TRBJ1-1; D gene ambiguous. The CDR3 loop spans 12 amino acids. The V end lost 5 bases, the J end lost 5 bases, and 9 bases lay between the germline ends. Germline V CDR1 and CDR2: SEHNR, FQNEAQ (reference sequence). This CDR3 reads CASSSASTEAFF. The CDR3 bases are TGTGCCAGCAGCAGCGCTTCTACTGAAGCTTTCTTT.

The chain recombines TRBV10-1 with TRBJ2-1; 7 bases match TRBD1. V lost 3 bases, J lost 2 bases, and 4 bases stayed unmatched. Germline CDR1 and CDR2: WNHNN and SYGVQD (reference sequence). The CDR3 is made up of 15 amino acids. CDR3 sequence: CASSDLGGPYNEQFF. CDR3 sequence (DNA): TGCGCCAGCAGTGATTTAGGGGGCCCCTACAATGAGCAGTTCTTC.

The rearrangement links TRBV6-6 to TRBJ2-7; possibly TRBD1 for D (6 bases). Germline CDR1 is MNHNY and CDR2 is SVGAGI (reference sequence). This CDR3 region has 13 residues. The V and J ends lost 4 bases and 4 bases respectively, with 11 bases between them. CDR3 protein: CASSSLTGYEQYF. CDR3 nucleotides: TGTGCCAGCAGTTCCTTGACAGGATACGAGCAGTACTTC.

The chain combines TRBV9 with TRBJ2-1; TRBD2 is a possible D gene (11 bases). The CDR3 totals 19 residues. V lost 4 bases, J lost 12 bases, and 35 bases lay in between. The germline CDR1 and CDR2 sequences are SGDLS and YYNGEE. The CDR3 DNA reads TGTGCCAGCAGCCTAGACAGGGGGCTCGGTAGCGGGAGGGGCGAGAGGCAGTTCTTC. It codes for CASSLDRGLGSGRGERQFF.

V usage is TRBV2 and J usage is TRBJ2-3, with TRBD1 matching 7 bases. J was trimmed by 0 bases and V by 8 bases; bases with no gene match: 8. The germline V gene encodes CDR1 SNHLY and CDR2 FYNNEI. The CDR3 spans 15 residues. CDR3 DNA sequence: TGTGCCAGCGTCGAGGGACAGACTAGCACAGATACGCAGTATTTT. It specifies CASVEGQTSTDTQYF. The full variable domain, rest sourced from reference TRBV2 and TRBJ2-3, is EPEVTQTPSHQVTQMGQEVILRCVPISNHLYFYWYRQILGQKVEFLVSFYNNEISEKSEIFDDQFSVERPDGSNFTLKIRSTKLEDSAMYFCASVEGQTSTDTQYFGPGTRLTVL.

The rearrangement links TRBV6-1 to TRBJ1-5; unclear D gene. The CDR3 consists of 15 residues. CDR1 MNHNS and CDR2 SASEGT come from the germline V gene. V was clipped by 1 base and J by 4 bases, with 11 bases between them. CDR3 protein: CASSEEGGNNQPQHF. CDR3 DNA sequence: TGTGCCAGCAGTGAAGAAGGAGGGAATAATCAGCCCCAGCATTTT.

CDR3 amino acids: CASSLGLAGVQVLSSYEQYF. The CDR3 nucleotides read TGCGCCAGCAGCTTAGGCCTAGCGGGTGTCCAGGTTTTGAGCTCCTACGAGCAGTACTTC. The chain uses TRBV5-1 and TRBJ2-7, with 8 bases that match TRBD2. The V and J ends lost 2 bases and 0 bases, in that order; junction bases with no gene match: 19. This CDR3 region has 20 residues. CDR1 SGHRS and CDR2 YFSETQ come from the germline V gene.

V is TRBV5-1 and J is TRBJ2-1, with a weak D call TRBD2 (6 bases). V gave up 0 bases and J gave up 4 bases, with 20 bases separating them. This CDR3 has 18 residues. The germline V gene encodes CDR1 SGHRS and CDR2 YFSETQ. The CDR3 nucleotides read TGCGCCAGCAGCTTGGAAGCCCCTGGGCTAGCGAAGTACAATGAGCAGTTCTTC. It codes for CASSLEAPGLAKYNEQFF.

The chain carries TRBV5-4 and TRBJ1-4; TRBD1 matches 9 bases. This CDR3 has 15 residues. V was clipped by 4 bases and J by 5 bases; unmatched bases: 6. Germline CDR1 is SGHNT and CDR2 is YYREEE (reference sequence). CDR3: CASSPGQGRNEKLFF. The CDR3 region has the DNA TGTGCCAGCAGCCCCGGACAGGGGAGGAATGAAAAACTGTTTTTT.

V gene TRBV4-3 combines with J gene TRBJ2-5; no definite D call. V shed 3 bases and J shed 4 bases, with 15 bases lying between them. Per germline, CDR1 LGHNA and CDR2 YSLEER. The CDR3 consists of 15 residues. The CDR3: CASSQNTGPPETQYF. The CDR3 region has the DNA TGCGCCAGCAGCCAGAATACCGGTCCCCCAGAGACCCAGTACTTC.

The CDR3 spells CASILRGGLSYEQYF. CDR3 coding DNA: TGTGCCAGCATCCTTAGGGGGGGCCTGTCCTACGAGCAGTACTTC. V usage is TRBV6-5 and J usage is TRBJ2-7; tentatively, D is TRBD2 (7 bases). This CDR3 is built from 15 residues. Germline CDR1 MNHEY, CDR2 SVGAGI. Trimming stripped 7 bases from V and 1 base from J, with 17 bases between.

The CDR3 reads CASSPRLLTGTSSYNEQFF. CDR3 coding DNA: TGTGCCAGTAGTCCAAGGCTATTGACAGGAACGAGCTCCTACAATGAGCAGTTCTTC. V and J are TRBV19 and TRBJ2-1, with D maybe TRBD1 (6 bases). CDR1 is LNHDA and CDR2 is SQIVND in the germline V gene (reference sequence). The CDR3 length is 19 residues. Trimming removed 5 bases from V and 0 bases from J, with 23 bases in between.

V is TRBV5-4 and J is TRBJ2-7; 7 nucleotides align to TRBD1. Germline V gene data show CDR1 as SGHNT and CDR2 as YYREEE (reference sequence). This CDR3 has 15 residues. Trimming took 2 bases from V and 2 from J; bases not matched to a gene: 7. CDR3 amino acids: CASSFPGQLAYEQYF. Here the CDR3 DNA reads TGTGCCAGCAGCTTCCCGGGACAGTTGGCCTACGAGCAGTACTTC.